Following are 25 T cell receptor beta chains from one sample sequenced in a study of beta chain features in type 1 diabetes. The whole isolated RNA underwent reverse transcription, so sequencing captured expressed TCRB transcripts. The repertoire was sequenced with immunoSEQ multiplex PCR; TCRdb's copy has only in-frame clones and lacks some. The sample consists of about 370,000 clones, about 15% of them appearing once. Sequenced: naive CD4+ T cells from blood. Receptor source: a woman aged 18-29 years in good health.

The chain couples TRBV28 to TRBJ1-5, with TRBD1 matching over 8 bases. Germline V CDR1 and CDR2: MDHEN, SYDVKM. The CDR3 sequence is 12 residues long. The ends lost 2 bases at V and 15 bases at J; junction bases unmatched: 6. The CDR3 nucleotides are TGTGCCAGCAGTTTACACGGACAGGGCACGCATTTT. Translating gives CASSLHGQGTHF.

This clone was seen more than once but under ten times. The rearrangement links TRBV7-2 to TRBJ2-3; D remains unclear. The germline CDR1 and CDR2 sequences are SGHTA and FQGNSA. The V end was cut by 5 bases, the J end by 2 bases, with 17 bases between. The CDR3 is 16 amino acids. The CDR3 nucleotides are TGTGCCAGCAGCATAGGGTCGGTTCTTTCCACAGATACGCAGTATTTT. Its protein is CASSIGSVLSTDTQYF.

The V and J genes are TRBV19 and TRBJ2-2; the D gene is possibly TRBD2 (5 bases). The CDR3 is 16 residues long. Trimming stripped 7 bases from V and 5 bases from J, with 20 bases between. Germline CDR1 is LNHDA and CDR2 is SQIVND (reference sequence). As DNA, the CDR3 is TGTGCCAGTACTGTTAGCGTTATGCATTCAACCGGGGAGCTGTTTTTT. Translating it yields CASTVSVMHSTGELFF.

Here the CDR3 DNA reads TGCAGCGTCGGGACGGGACAGATAAATCAGCCCCAGCATTTT. Amino acid sequence: CSVGTGQINQPQHF. This chain joins TRBV29-1 and TRBJ1-5, with 7 nucleotides matching TRBD1. With 6 bases clipped from V and 4 bases from J, the junction kept 9 bases outside the gene matches. CDR1 is SQVTM, CDR2 ANQGSEA, per germline. The CDR3 loop spans 14 amino acids.

The chain couples TRBV7-9 to TRBJ2-7; TRBD1 matches at 9 bases. V lost 5 bases and J lost 3; bases outside the gene matches: 11. From germline, CDR1 is SEHNR and CDR2 FQNEAQ (reference sequence). This CDR3 has 16 amino acids. The CDR3: CASSPGTGTGNYEQYF. Written as DNA, the CDR3 is TGTGCCAGCAGCCCCGGTACCGGGACAGGGAACTACGAGCAGTACTTC.

The rearrangement joins TRBV25-1 to TRBJ1-5; unclear D gene. The germline V gene encodes CDR1 MGHDK and CDR2 SYGVNS. The CDR3 spans 14 residues. V lost 4 bases and J lost 0, with 7 bases in between. Written as DNA, the CDR3 is TGTGCCAGCAGTGTCAGTTATAGCAATCAGCCCCAGCATTTT. It encodes CASSVSYSNQPQHF. Looking up the rest from reference TRBV25-1 and TRBJ1-5 gives the full variable domain: EADIYQTPRYLVIGTGKKITLECSQTMGHDKMYWYQQDPGMELHLIHYSYGVNSTEKGDLSSESTVSRIRTEHFPLTLESARPSHTSQYLCASSVSYSNQPQHFGDGTRLSIL.

The CDR3 sequence is CAWSVQGSNGYTF. The CDR3 nucleotides read TGTGCCTGGAGTGTACAGGGGTCTAATGGCTACACCTTC. V gene TRBV30 combines with J gene TRBJ1-2; 7 positions agree with TRBD1. CDR3 length: 13 residues. Losses at the gene ends were 0 bases for V and 6 bases for J; bases not matched to a gene: 4. Germline V gene data show CDR1 as GTSNPN and CDR2 as SVGIG (reference sequence).

This chain joins TRBV29-1 and TRBJ1-3; no clear D gene. CDR1 and CDR2 from the germline V gene are SQVTM and ANQGSEA. The CDR3 contains 12 residues. The ends were cut back, 3 bases at V and 1 base at J, with 4 bases in the middle. As DNA, the CDR3 is TGCAGCGTTGACTCTTCTGGAAACACCATATATTTT. Its translation: CSVDSSGNTIYF. The complete variable domain, with remaining parts taken from reference TRBV29-1 and TRBJ1-3, reads SAVISQKPSRDICQRGTSLTIQCQVDSQVTMMFWYRQQPGQSLTLIATANQGSEATYESGFVIDKFPISRPNLTFSTLTVSNMSPEDSSIYLCSVDSSGNTIYFGEGSWLTVV.

The chain has TRBV5-1 and TRBJ1-1; 8 bases agree with TRBD1. V dropped 4 bases and J dropped 3; count of bases not matched to a gene: 8. CDR1 is SGHRS, CDR2 YFSETQ, per germline. CDR3 length: 15 amino acids. The CDR3: CASSTRGQGHTEAFF. The CDR3 DNA reads TGCGCCAGCAGCACACGAGGACAGGGTCACACTGAAGCTTTCTTT. The whole variable domain, filled in from reference TRBV5-1 and TRBJ1-1, reads KAGVTQTPRYLIKTRGQQVTLSCSPISGHRSVSWYQQTPGQGLQFLFEYFSETQRNKGNFPGRFSGRQFSNSRSEMNVSTLELGDSALYLCASSTRGQGHTEAFFGQGTRLTVV.

The rearrangement links TRBV25-1 to TRBJ2-3; D might be TRBD2 (5 bases). The CDR3 extends over 14 amino acids. Trimming shortened V by 4 bases and J by 2 bases, and 10 bases separated the two germline ends. The germline V gene has CDR1 MGHDK and CDR2 SYGVNS. The CDR3 bases are TGTGCCAGCAGTGCTCTAGCTACCACAGATACGCAGTATTTT. Residues: CASSALATTDTQYF.

The V and J genes are TRBV28 and TRBJ1-2, with D possibly TRBD1 on 5 matching bases. The length of the CDR3 is 14 residues. V lost 2 bases, J lost 5 bases, and 12 bases lay in between. CDR1 and CDR2 from the germline V gene are MDHEN and SYDVKM. Written as DNA, the CDR3 is TGTGCCAGCAGTTTACTCAATGGGGCTTATGGCTACACCTTC. The encoded protein is CASSLLNGAYGYTF.

The V call is TRBV5-1, the J call TRBJ1-4, with 7 bases lining up with TRBD1. The CDR3 extends over 15 amino acids. The germline V gene has CDR1 SGHRS and CDR2 YFSETQ. With 0 bases clipped from V and 5 bases from J, the junction kept 4 bases outside the gene matches. The CDR3 here is CASSLVGTANEKLFF. The CDR3 DNA reads as TGCGCCAGCAGCTTGGTAGGGACAGCGAATGAAAAACTGTTTTTT.

The chain recombines TRBV11-2 with TRBJ2-1, with D perhaps TRBD1 (6 bases). The germline CDR1 and CDR2 sequences are SGHAT and FQNNGV. The CDR3 loop spans 13 amino acids. V gave up 6 bases and J gave up 7 bases, with 13 bases separating them. CDR3 in DNA: TGTGCCAGCAGTATTCAGGGGCGGAATGAGCAGTTCTTC. It codes for CASSIQGRNEQFF.

This clone was recorded a few times. The chain couples TRBV9 to TRBJ1-1, with D possibly matching TRBD1 (5 bases). CDR1 is SGDLS and CDR2 is YYNGEE in the germline V gene. This CDR3 has 14 residues. Trimming took off 4 bases at V and 5 bases at J, with 15 bases between the two ends. The CDR3 loop reads CASSPREGLTEAFF. DNA of the CDR3: TGTGCCAGCAGCCCCAGGGAAGGTTTGACTGAAGCTTTCTTT.

This clone has only a few counts. CDR3 bases: TGCAGCGTCACTCCGTCCTACAATGAGCAGTTCTTC. It yields the protein CSVTPSYNEQFF. J is TRBJ2-1 and V is TRBV29-1; no clear D gene. Germline V gives CDR1 SQVTM, CDR2 ANQGSEA. CDR3 length: 12 amino acids. The V end lost 6 bases, the J end lost 1 base, and 7 bases lay between the germline ends.

V usage is TRBV29-1 and J usage is TRBJ2-5, with D perhaps matching TRBD2 (6 bases). The end of the DNA is better explained by TRBJ2-7, so the J call may be wrong. Germline lookup yields CDR1 SQVTM and CDR2 ANQGSEA. This CDR3 has 14 amino acids. CDR3: CSAGLRDGDYEQYF. CDR3 nucleotides: TGCAGCGCGGGACTCCGGGACGGGGATTACGAGCAGTACTTC.

This rearrangement joins TRBV7-9 to TRBJ2-7, with D tentatively TRBD1 (6 bases). Trimming shortened V by 4 bases and J by 3 bases, and 10 bases separated the two germline ends. The CDR3 is 13 amino acids. In germline, CDR1 is SEHNR, CDR2 FQNEAQ (reference sequence). The CDR3 coding sequence is TGTGCCAGCAGCTGGGACATCTACTACGAGCAGTACTTC. Its translation is CASSWDIYYEQYF.

This clone showed up just a few times. The chain joins TRBV18 to TRBJ2-3; TRBD1 aligns across 8 bases. The CDR3 contains 17 residues. In germline, CDR1 is KGHSH, CDR2 LQKENI. Unmatched junction bases numbered 13, after V lost 3 bases and J lost 5 bases. The CDR3 DNA reads TGTGCCAGCTCACCCAACAGCTTGACAGGGGTCAAAGATACGCAGTATTTT. Translated, it gives CASSPNSLTGVKDTQYF. The full variable domain, in which reference TRBV18 and TRBJ2-3 provide the parts outside the CDR3, is NAGVMQNPRHLVRRRGQEARLRCSPMKGHSHVYWYRQLPEEGLKFMVYLQKENIIDESGMPKERFSAEFPKEGPSILRIQQVVRGDSAAYFCASSPNSLTGVKDTQYFGPGTRLTVL.

This chain's CDR3 is CASSNRGSDYGYTF. CDR3 bases: TGTGCCAGCAGTAATCGGGGTTCCGACTATGGCTACACCTTC. The chain uses TRBV2 and TRBJ1-2; the D is unclear. Trimming took off 5 bases at V and 3 bases at J, with 13 bases between the two ends. The germline V gene has CDR1 SNHLY and CDR2 FYNNEI. The CDR3 spans 14 residues.

A few counts support this clone. The chain is built from TRBV5-1 and TRBJ2-7; a possible D gene is TRBD1 (6 bases). The CDR3 extends over 14 amino acids. Germline V gene sequence: CDR1 SGHRS, CDR2 YFSETQ. V dropped 0 bases and J dropped 2 bases, with 9 bases sitting between them. CDR3 sequence: CASSLGGHPYEQYF. DNA of the CDR3: TGCGCCAGCAGCTTGGGGGGACACCCCTACGAGCAGTACTTC.

In regard to this clone: Other DNA sequences in the same sample also yield this CDR3. The chain recombines TRBV29-1 with TRBJ2-7; 10 nucleotides match TRBD1. The germline CDR1 and CDR2 sequences are SQVTM and ANQGSEA. The CDR3 covers 12 residues. V gave up 4 bases and J gave up 4 bases; unmatched junction bases: 1. Here the CDR3 reads CSVVGQGYEQYF. In DNA, the CDR3 is TGCAGCGTTGTGGGACAGGGGTACGAGCAGTACTTC.

The chain uses TRBV29-1 and TRBJ2-3; D gene unclear. CDR1 and CDR2 (germline): SQVTM, ANQGSEA. The V and J ends lost 1 base and 2 bases respectively, with 16 bases between them. The CDR3 is 16 residues long. The CDR3 protein is CSVEVRVLEYTDTQYF. CDR3 nucleotides: TGCAGCGTTGAAGTTCGGGTATTAGAGTACACAGATACGCAGTATTTT.

The chain combines TRBV30 with TRBJ1-3; 8 bases agree with TRBD1. After removal of 0 bases from V and 3 bases from J, the junction contained 4 bases not matched to a gene. From germline, CDR1 is GTSNPN and CDR2 SVGIG (reference sequence). The CDR3 has 15 residues. In DNA, the CDR3 is TGTGCCTGGAGTGTACAGGGGGTGTATGGAAACACCATATATTTT. Translated: CAWSVQGVYGNTIYF.

The chain couples TRBV30 to TRBJ2-2; a weak D match, TRBD2 (5 bases). Between the trimmed V and J ends, which lost 5 bases and 3 bases, there was a span of 19 bases. Germline V gene data show CDR1 as GTSNPN and CDR2 as SVGIG (reference sequence). This CDR3 has 16 residues. The CDR3 region has the DNA TGTGCCTGGCCCCCGTTAGGGAGTCGGGACACCGGGGAGCTGTTTTTT. Encoded protein: CAWPPLGSRDTGELFF.

The V gene is TRBV6-6, the J gene TRBJ1-2, with 7 bases identical to TRBD1. This CDR3 comprises 14 residues. With 0 bases clipped from V and 9 bases from J, the junction kept 7 bases outside the gene matches. In germline, CDR1 is MNHNY, CDR2 SVGAGI (reference sequence). The CDR3 protein is CASSYSGQVESYTF. For the CDR3, the DNA is TGTGCCAGCAGTTACTCAGGACAGGTTGAGAGCTACACCTTC.